The entry that follows covers one T cell receptor beta chain sequence. Profiling relied on immunoSEQ multiplex PCR, and the TCRdb table lists in-frame clones only, not all of them. This table has about 61,000 clones, more than 80% appearing once. The CDR3 runs to 16 residues. Germline CDR1 SGHTA, CDR2 FQGNSA. V dropped 5 bases and J dropped 1 base, with 14 bases sitting between them. The data stem from a study of T cell changes during pregnancy in multiple sclerosis. The V gene is TRBV7-2, the J gene TRBJ2-2; D might be TRBD2 (6 bases). The sequence was obtained from a female donor in good health, enrolled as a control in a pregnancy study. Sequencing used peripheral blood, obtained in the first trimester of pregnancy. For the CDR3, the DNA is TGTGCCAGCAGCCCCGACGGGGGTGGGAACACCGGGGAGCTGTTTTTT. Translating it yields CASSPDGGGNTGELFF. The whole variable domain, remainder taken from reference TRBV7-2 and TRBJ2-2, is GAGVSQSPSNKVTEKGKDVELRCDPISGHTALYWYRQSLGQGLEFLIYFQGNSAPDKSGLPSDRFSAERTGGSVSTLTIQRTQQEDSAVYLCASSPDGGGNTGELFFGEGSRLTVL.